What follows are 22 T cell receptor beta chains derived from one specimen sequenced in a study of cytomegalovirus exposure and HLA in healthy donors. Here immunoSEQ multiplex PCR was the method, and the copy in TCRdb shows in-frame clones only, minus some. The sample holds 250,000 to 400,000 clones, roughly 88% seen once. The sequenced material came from PBMCs. The receptors were gathered from a man aged 30 to 39 in good health and CMV-seronegative.

The J gene is TRBJ2-3, the V gene TRBV15; 10 bases agree with TRBD2. There are 16 residues in the CDR3. The V and J ends lost 5 bases and 1 base, in that order; junction bases with no gene match: 6. Germline lookup yields CDR1 LNHNV and CDR2 YYDKDF (reference sequence). The CDR3 bases are TGTGCCACCAGCCGTCTAGCGGGGGAGGGCACAGATACGCAGTATTTT. Amino acid sequence: CATSRLAGEGTDTQYF.

The gene calls are TRBV2 and TRBJ1-2; TRBD1 matches 7 bases. This CDR3 contains 13 residues. J gave up 5 bases and V 6 bases, and 6 bases lay outside the gene matches. CDR1 SNHLY and CDR2 FYNNEI come from the germline V gene. CDR3: CASREDRSYGYTF. The DNA of the CDR3 is TGTGCCAGCAGGGAGGACAGGTCTTATGGCTACACCTTC. The full variable domain, rest sourced from reference TRBV2 and TRBJ1-2, is EPEVTQTPSHQVTQMGQEVILRCVPISNHLYFYWYRQILGQKVEFLVSFYNNEISEKSEIFDDQFSVERPDGSNFTLKIRSTKLEDSAMYFCASREDRSYGYTFGSGTRLTVV.

The chain joins TRBV2 to TRBJ1-4; TRBD1 matches at 7 bases. Per the germline V gene, CDR1 is SNHLY and CDR2 is FYNNEI. The CDR3 is 14 residues long. The J segment lost 8 bases and the V segment lost 6 bases, leaving 9 bases of the junction unmatched. The CDR3 loop reads CASRDGTVREKLFF. The DNA of the CDR3 is TGTGCCAGCAGAGACGGGACAGTCCGGGAAAAACTGTTTTTT. Supplemented by reference TRBV2 and TRBJ1-4, the full variable domain reads EPEVTQTPSHQVTQMGQEVILRCVPISNHLYFYWYRQILGQKVEFLVSFYNNEISEKSEIFDDQFSVERPDGSNFTLKIRSTKLEDSAMYFCASRDGTVREKLFFGSGTQLSVL.

This clone was detected only a few times. The chain is built from TRBV19 and TRBJ2-7; 8 bases are shared with TRBD2. V lost 6 bases to trimming and J lost 3 bases; unmatched junction nucleotides: 13. Per germline, CDR1 LNHDA and CDR2 SQIVND (reference sequence). CDR3 size: 16 residues. The CDR3 nucleotides are TGTGCCAGTAGCCCCTCGGCTAGCGGGTCATACTACGAGCAGTACTTC. Translating gives CASSPSASGSYYEQYF.

This chain connects TRBV30 to TRBJ1-4; tentatively, D is TRBD1 (5 bases). Germline V CDR1 and CDR2: GTSNPN, SVGIG (reference sequence). Trimming took off 1 base at V and 7 bases at J, with 10 bases between the two ends. The CDR3 loop spans 13 amino acids. The CDR3 protein is CAWSGGRGEKLFF. The DNA for the CDR3 is TGTGCCTGGAGTGGGGGGAGGGGTGAAAAACTGTTTTTT.

The chain is built from TRBV7-9 and TRBJ1-2; a possible D gene is TRBD1 (5 bases). The V end lost 4 bases, the J end lost 4 bases, and 16 bases lay between the germline ends. CDR3 length equals 15 residues. Germline values: CDR1 SEHNR, CDR2 FQNEAQ (reference sequence). The DNA of the CDR3 is TGTGCCAGCAGCTCCTCTGTAGGGGTTATCTATGGCTACACCTTC. It encodes CASSSSVGVIYGYTF.

The genes are TRBV7-2 and TRBJ2-3; possible D gene TRBD1, 6 bases. The germline CDR1 and CDR2 sequences are SGHTA and FQGNSA. The CDR3 extends over 17 amino acids. Trimming shortened V by 2 bases and J by 2 bases, and 17 bases separated the two germline ends. CDR3 region: CASSLTSMDRTTDTQYF. The CDR3 DNA reads as TGTGCCAGCAGCTTAACTTCCATGGACAGAACCACAGATACGCAGTATTTT.

The gene calls are TRBV5-1 and TRBJ2-3; 10 positions match TRBD1. This CDR3 region has 15 residues. J was trimmed by 3 bases and V by 4 bases; bases with no gene match: 5. Germline assignment: CDR1 SGHRS and CDR2 YFSETQ. The CDR3 coding sequence is TGCGCCAGCAGCCCTGACAGGGGGCGGACAGATACGCAGTATTTT. Its translation is CASSPDRGRTDTQYF.

The chain couples TRBV11-2 to TRBJ1-6, with TRBD1 identical over 8 bases. The V segment lost 5 bases and the J segment 5 bases; nucleotides outside the gene matches: 5. The CDR3 is 15 residues long. The germline gives CDR1 SGHAT, CDR2 FQNNGV. Here the CDR3 reads CASSPGGQDNSPLHF. As DNA, the CDR3 is TGTGCCAGCAGCCCAGGGGGACAGGATAATTCACCCCTCCACTTT.

V and J are TRBV5-4 and TRBJ2-1; perhaps TRBD1 as D (6 bases). V was clipped by 0 bases and J by 1 base, with 11 bases between them. There are 16 residues in the CDR3. Per germline, CDR1 SGHNT and CDR2 YYREEE (reference sequence). In DNA form, the CDR3 reads TGTGCCAGCAGCTTGGCTCCAGGGGCATCCTACAATGAGCAGTTCTTC. This codes for CASSLAPGASYNEQFF.

The genes are TRBV18 and TRBJ2-7, with a possible D match to TRBD1 (6 bases). Germline CDR1 is KGHSH and CDR2 is LQKENI. Trimming removed 2 bases at V and 5 bases at J, with 10 bases between. This CDR3 has 13 amino acids. This CDR3 is CASSPTRGDEQYF. The DNA of the CDR3 is TGTGCCAGCTCACCAACCAGGGGCGACGAGCAGTACTTC.

The chain recombines TRBV6-5 with TRBJ2-5; 7 positions agree with TRBD1. J lost 2 bases, V lost 6 bases, and 3 bases had no gene match. The CDR3 is 13 residues long. The germline V gene has CDR1 MNHEY and CDR2 SVGAGI. The CDR3, as DNA: TGTGCCAGCAGAGACAGGGTTCAAGAGACCCAGTACTTC. Protein: CASRDRVQETQYF.

The V and J genes are TRBV27 and TRBJ1-2; D is possibly TRBD1 (5 bases). This CDR3 has 16 residues. V dropped 2 bases and J dropped 8 bases, with 21 bases sitting between them. CDR1 is MNHEY and CDR2 is SMNVEV in the germline V gene (reference sequence). The CDR3 protein is CASSLSGLGAAGGYTF. For the CDR3, the DNA is TGTGCCAGCAGTTTAAGCGGGTTAGGGGCGGCGGGGGGCTACACCTTC.

V is TRBV11-1 and J is TRBJ2-1, with a tentative D call TRBD2 (5 bases). CDR1 and CDR2 from the germline V gene are SGHAT and FQDESV (reference sequence). V lost 5 bases and J lost 4, with 18 bases in between. This CDR3 contains 16 residues. This chain's CDR3 is CASSPLPTSIYNEQFF. DNA for the CDR3: TGTGCCAGCAGCCCGCTCCCAACTAGTATTTACAATGAGCAGTTCTTC.

This chain connects TRBV27 to TRBJ1-5, with D possibly being TRBD1 (5 bases). Germline CDR1 and CDR2: MNHEY and SMNVEV (reference sequence). CDR3 length: 13 amino acids. The V end was cut by 5 bases, the J end by 6 bases, with 11 bases between. The chain's CDR3 is CASSQQGRQPQHF. CDR3 coding DNA: TGTGCCAGCAGTCAGCAGGGTCGTCAGCCCCAGCATTTT.

This chain links TRBV5-1 with TRBJ2-7; tentative D call: TRBD1 (5 bases). V was shortened by 4 bases and J by 6 bases, with 17 bases between the two germline ends. The CDR3 spans 14 residues. Germline V gene sequence: CDR1 SGHRS, CDR2 YFSETQ. The chain's CDR3 is CASSMQGVLGEQYF. The CDR3 nucleotides are TGCGCCAGCAGCATGCAGGGCGTTTTGGGCGAGCAGTACTTC.

V gene TRBV15 combines with J gene TRBJ1-4; D remains ambiguous. V was cut by 3 bases and J by 8 bases, with 10 bases left in between. The CDR3 sequence is 13 residues long. The germline V gene has CDR1 LNHNV and CDR2 YYDKDF (reference sequence). CDR3 DNA sequence: TGTGCCACCAGCAGCCGACTAGGGGAAAAACTGTTTTTT. This sequence encodes CATSSRLGEKLFF.

This clone showed up just once. The chain recombines TRBV10-2 with TRBJ2-7; the D is unclear. The CDR3 has 13 amino acids. Trimming pared 7 bases from V and 0 bases from J, leaving 10 bases between. Germline V gene data show CDR1 as WSHSY and CDR2 as SAAADI. For the CDR3, the DNA is TGCGCCAGCATGGTGACATTCTCCTACGAGCAGTACTTC. It is translated as CASMVTFSYEQYF.

This chain connects TRBV5-6 to TRBJ1-4; D may be TRBD1 (5 bases). Germline values: CDR1 SGHDT, CDR2 YYEEEE. V lost 4 bases and J lost 7, with 20 bases in between. The CDR3 totals 16 residues. The DNA for the CDR3 is TGTGCCAGCAGCGCCGGGGGGGAGTGGAGAAGTGAAAAACTGTTTTTT. Protein: CASSAGGEWRSEKLFF.

The rearrangement links TRBV28 to TRBJ1-1, with 7 positions matching TRBD1. The germline gives CDR1 MDHEN, CDR2 SYDVKM. The V and J ends lost 7 bases and 0 bases, in that order; junction bases with no gene match: 8. This CDR3 contains 15 residues. This CDR3 is CASINKGGMNTEAFF. The CDR3 nucleotides read TGTGCCAGCATCAATAAAGGGGGCATGAACACTGAAGCTTTCTTT.

The chain joins TRBV15 to TRBJ1-3, with D tentatively TRBD1 (5 bases). The V gene lost 1 base and the J gene lost 4 bases, with 14 bases spanning the gap. The CDR3 is 16 residues long. Germline lookup yields CDR1 LNHNV and CDR2 YYDKDF (reference sequence). CDR3 in amino acids: CATSRGIDRKGNTIYF. The CDR3 coding sequence is TGTGCCACCAGCAGAGGCATTGACAGAAAGGGAAACACCATATATTTT.

This chain uses TRBV6-1 with TRBJ2-7; TRBD2 matches 11 bases. Germline assignment: CDR1 MNHNS and CDR2 SASEGT. The CDR3 spans 17 residues. V lost 4 bases, J lost 4 bases, and 12 bases stayed unmatched. The CDR3 region has the DNA TGTGCCAGCAGTGTAACACTAGCGGGGGTGAGTAGGTACGAGCAGTACTTC. Protein: CASSVTLAGVSRYEQYF.